This is a list of T cell receptor beta chains from one sample in a study of long-term antiretroviral therapy in people with HIV. Some clones are missing from TCRdb's copy, which holds only in-frame ones; the method was immunoSEQ multiplex PCR. The sample has under 50,000 clones, approximately 89% seen once. Sequencing used unsorted PBMCs, obtained 3.1 years after starting antiretroviral therapy. These receptors were obtained from a woman in her fifties or sixties with HIV. Both conserved end residues are part of each CDR3. Fields, in order: CDR3 protein, CDR3 DNA, V gene, D gene, clone size, J gene. D genes are given only for firm matches. Size is omitted from some rows. Given values are once, few, many or a class for expanded clones.

CDR3: CASSLGTGGPHLYGYTF; DNA: TGTGCCAGCAGCTTAGGGACAGGGGGGCCGCACCTCTATGGCTACACCTTC; V: TRBV7-2; D: TRBD1; size: .; J: TRBJ1-2
CDR3: CASRIEVWTAHSNQPQHF; DNA: TGTGCCAGCAGAATTGAAGTTTGGACAGCTCATAGCAATCAGCCCCAGCATTTT; V: TRBV11-2; D: .; size: .; J: TRBJ1-5
CDR3: CAWSVKGNEQFF; DNA: TGTGCCTGGAGTGTAAAGGGGAATGAGCAGTTCTTC; V: TRBV30; D: .; size: .; J: TRBJ2-1
CDR3: CAISRDRGSTDTQYF; DNA: TGTGCCATCTCACGGGACAGGGGGAGCACAGATACGCAGTATTTT; V: TRBV10-3; D: TRBD1; size: once; J: TRBJ2-3
CDR3: CASRRGQGIYEQYF; DNA: TGTGCCAGCAGGCGTGGACAGGGCATCTACGAGCAGTACTTC; V: TRBV6-5; D: TRBD1; size: once; J: TRBJ2-7
CDR3: CASRTGGANGYTF; DNA: TGTGCCAGCAGGACAGGGGGCGCAAATGGCTACACCTTC; V: TRBV27; D: TRBD1; size: once; J: TRBJ1-2
CDR3: CAWSVRPYNEQFF; DNA: TGTGCCTGGAGTGTAAGACCCTACAATGAGCAGTTCTTC; V: TRBV30; D: .; size: .; J: TRBJ2-1
CDR3: CAISESGAMNTEAFF; DNA: TGTGCCATCAGTGAGTCTGGGGCCATGAACACTGAAGCTTTCTTT; V: TRBV10-3; D: .; size: .; J: TRBJ1-1
CDR3: CASSRTDTQYF; DNA: TGTGCCAGCAGCCGCACAGATACGCAGTATTTT; V: TRBV7-9; D: .; size: .; J: TRBJ2-3
CDR3: CASSLGGGLNTEAFF; DNA: TGTGCCAGCAGCTTAGGGGGGGGGCTCAACACTGAAGCTTTCTTT; V: TRBV7-2; D: .; size: once; J: TRBJ1-1
CDR3: CASSLGRVDSPLHF; DNA: TGTGCCAGCAGCTTAGGAAGGGTGGATTCACCCCTCCACTTT; V: TRBV7-3; D: .; size: .; J: TRBJ1-6